This record covers a single T cell receptor beta chain. This sample is part of a study of control samples from healthy donors and cancer patients. The CDR3 runs 13 residues. Germline V gives CDR1 SNHLY, CDR2 FYNNEI. Trimming shortened V by 10 bases and J by 7 bases, and 14 bases separated the two germline ends. Here immunoSEQ multiplex PCR was the method, and the copy in TCRdb shows in-frame clones only, minus some. This sample yields more than 75,000 clones, of which approximately 89% are seen a single time; around 6% belongs to the top ten. Sequencing used blood. This sequence was found in a middle-aged man in good health. This chain uses TRBV2 with TRBJ1-6; tentatively, D is TRBD1 (5 bases). In nucleotides, the CDR3 is TGTGCCACTGAGCCGGGGACGAATTCACCCCTCCACTTT. Protein sequence: CATEPGTNSPLHF.